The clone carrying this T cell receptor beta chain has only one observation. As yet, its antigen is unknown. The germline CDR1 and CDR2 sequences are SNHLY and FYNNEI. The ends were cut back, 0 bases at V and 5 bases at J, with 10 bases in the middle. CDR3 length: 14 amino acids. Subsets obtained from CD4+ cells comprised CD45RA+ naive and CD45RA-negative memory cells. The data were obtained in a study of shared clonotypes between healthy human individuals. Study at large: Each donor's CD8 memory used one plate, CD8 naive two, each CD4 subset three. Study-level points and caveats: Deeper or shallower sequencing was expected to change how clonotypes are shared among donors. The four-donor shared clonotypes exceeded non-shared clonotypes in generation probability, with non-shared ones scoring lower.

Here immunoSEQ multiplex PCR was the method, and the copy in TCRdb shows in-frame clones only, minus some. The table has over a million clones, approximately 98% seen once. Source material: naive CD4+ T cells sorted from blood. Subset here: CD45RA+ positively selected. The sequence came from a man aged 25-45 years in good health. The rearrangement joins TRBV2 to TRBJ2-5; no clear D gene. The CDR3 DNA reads TGTGCCAGCAGTGAAGCGCTGTTTGGGGAGACCCAGTACTTC. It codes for CASSEALFGETQYF.